The T cell receptor beta chain under discussion was sequenced for a study of yellow fever vaccine responses in identical twins. Regarding the study as a whole: Among the twins, the vaccine T cell response reportedly seemed partly convergent and partly personalized.

A remark on this clonotype: The antigen is undetermined.

Using its own MiXCR run on the RT-PCR reads, TCRdb lists one record per CDR3 protein. The sample holds 500 to 800 distinct CDR3 sequences, around nine tenths seen once. The CDR3 is 12 residues long. Germline V CDR1 and CDR2: DFQATT, SNEGSKA (reference sequence). With 5 bases removed from V and 6 bases from J, the gap between germline ends came to 11 bases. Sequenced here: T cells from blood (PBMCs), unsorted or a sorted subset (not recorded which), sampled before or after yellow fever vaccination (not recorded which). The V gene is TRBV20-1, the J gene TRBJ1-3; D remains ambiguous. This clonotype originated in a female donor who received the yellow fever vaccine. This chain's CDR3 is CSASDPTNTIYF. CDR3 bases: TGCAGTGCTTCGGACCCAACAAACACCATATATTTT.